This is a list of T cell receptor beta chains from one sample in a study of a mutant IDH1 vaccine in newly diagnosed glioma. Clones were read by immunoSEQ multiplex PCR, and TCRdb kept only the in-frame ones, dropping some. The table has roughly 41,000 clones, roughly 80% seen once. The sample was PBMCs, taken from a glioma patient treated with radiotherapy, temozolomide or both. Receptors were obtained from a man aged 40-55 years with glioma. Some clones in this sample may be carry-over from other donors' samples. Each CDR3 is given with its conserved first and last residue. D genes are given only for firm matches. Expanded clones get a size class; other rows say once, few or many, or leave the size out.

cdr3_aa,cdr3_nt,j_call,v_call,clone_size,d_call
CASSIGGIKFQYF,TGTGCCAGTAGTATAGGAGGCATTAAATTCCAGTACTTC,TRBJ2-4,TRBV19,-,-
CASSPGRISPLHF,TGTGCCAGCAGTCCGGGCCGGATTTCACCCCTCCACTTT,TRBJ1-6,TRBV6-1,few,-
CASSPGHQYQPQHF,TGTGCCAGTAGCCCGGGACACCAATATCAGCCCCAGCATTTT,TRBJ1-5,TRBV19,-,-
CASSQTQGLGTEAFF,TGTGCCAGCTCACAAACACAGGGGTTAGGGACTGAAGCTTTCTTT,TRBJ1-1,TRBV18,-,TRBD1
CASSPEPYNEQFF,TGTGCCAGCTCACCAGAACCATACAATGAGCAGTTCTTC,TRBJ2-1,TRBV18,-,-
CASSLNTDNEQFF,TGTGCCAGCAGCTTAAATACAGACAATGAGCAGTTCTTC,TRBJ2-1,TRBV7-3,few,-
CASSLLGQPYGYTF,TGTGCCAGCAGCTTATTAGGCCAGCCCTATGGCTACACCTTC,TRBJ1-2,TRBV7-8,-,-
CASSRDQTYGYTF,TGTGCCAGCAGTCGTGATCAGACATATGGCTACACCTTC,TRBJ1-2,TRBV27,-,-
CASSEDGYSGNTIYF,TGCGCCAGCAGTGAGGACGGCTACTCTGGAAACACCATATATTTT,TRBJ1-3,TRBV10-2,-,-
CASSVEEGTYGYTF,TGTGCCAGCAGCGTAGAAGAGGGGACCTACGGCTACACCTTC,TRBJ1-2,TRBV9,-,-
CASSEVTGRDEQFF,TGTGCCAGCAGTGAAGTAACCGGCAGGGATGAGCAGTTCTTC,TRBJ2-1,TRBV2,-,-